These T cell receptor beta chains were read from a single sample in a study of T-cell reconstitution after alpha-beta-depleted transplantation in children. MiXCR, applied by TCRdb to the PCR reads, yields one record per CDR3 protein. Of 490,000 or so distinct CDR3 sequences listed, roughly a tenth are singletons. The material sequenced was PBMCs, taken before TCRalphabeta/CD19-depleted stem cell transplant. These receptors all come from a child aged 2 to 9 with inherited bone marrow failure, due to receive a stem cell transplant. CDR3s include the opening cysteine and the closing phenylalanine or tryptophan. Each record gives: CDR3 length, V gene, J gene, D gene, clone size, CDR3 DNA, CDR3 protein. A D gene is named only where the DNA matches it firmly. Rows give clone size only sometimes, using once, few, many, or a class for an expanded clone.

12,TRBV29-1,TRBJ1-1,-,many,TGCAGCGTTGACAGGGGCCCGGATGAAGCTTTCTTT,CSVDRGPDEAFF
15,TRBV7-2,TRBJ2-1,TRBD2,few,TGTGCCAGCAGTAGACTAGCCTCTTGGGGCAATGAGCAGTTCTTC,CASSRLASWGNEQFF
15,TRBV27,TRBJ2-7,TRBD1,many,TGTGCCAGCAGTGCACCGGGACAGGCCGATGGGGAGCAGTACTTC,CASSAPGQADGEQYF
15,TRBV5-6,TRBJ2-1,-,-,TGTGCCAGCAGCTTGTTCCGTGACAGCTACAATGAGCAGTTCTTC,CASSLFRDSYNEQFF
14,TRBV27,TRBJ2-7,-,many,TGTGCCAGCAGTTTATCCGCGTATTTCTACGAGCAGTACTTC,CASSLSAYFYEQYF
18,TRBV3-1,TRBJ2-3,TRBD2,-,TGTGCCAGCAGCCAATGGGTAGCGGGAGGTTCTACCACAGATACGCAGTATTTT,CASSQWVAGGSTTDTQYF
14,TRBV24-1,TRBJ2-2,-,many,TGTGCCACCAGTGATTTGCCGGGGGCCGGGGAGCTGTTTTTT,CATSDLPGAGELFF
19,TRBV3-1,TRBJ2-5,TRBD1,many,TGTGCCAGCAGCCCGCAAAATTTGGGGATTCCGACAGGGGAAGAGACCCAGTACTTC,CASSPQNLGIPTGEETQYF
15,TRBV12-3/TRBV12-4,TRBJ2-1,-,-,TGTGCCAGCAGTCCGGCGTTCAGGGTGGTCAATGAGCAGTTCTTC,CASSPAFRVVNEQFF
14,TRBV6-2/TRBV6-3,TRBJ2-1,-,many,TGTGCCAGCAGTTACGGACCAGGGGGGGCCGAGCAGTTCTTC,CASSYGPGGAEQFF
16,TRBV18,TRBJ1-2,TRBD1,many,TGTGCCAGCTCACCACCGGGGGCAGGGGGAAACTATGGCTACACCTTC,CASSPPGAGGNYGYTF
13,TRBV11-2,TRBJ2-7,-,many,TGTGCCAGCAGCGCGCCGGACTACTACGAGCAGTACTTC,CASSAPDYYEQYF
15,TRBV28,TRBJ1-3,TRBD1,many,TGTGCCAGCAGTCCACGGACAGGGTCTGGAAACACCATATATTTT,CASSPRTGSGNTIYF
15,TRBV4-1,TRBJ2-1,TRBD1,many,TGCGCCAGCAGCCACACAGGGGGCGGCAACAATGAGCAGTTCTTC,CASSHTGGGNNEQFF
13,TRBV11-2,TRBJ1-2,-,-,TGTGCCAGCAGCCCCACCCCCGGGGACGGCTACACCTTC,CASSPTPGDGYTF
14,TRBV18,TRBJ1-1,-,many,TGTGCCAGCTCACCATCGGTACTGAACACTGAAGCTTTCTTT,CASSPSVLNTEAFF
16,TRBV20-1,TRBJ2-1,TRBD2,many,TGCAGTGCTAGAGAACGCGGGACTAGCGGTAACAATGAGCAGTTCTTC,CSARERGTSGNNEQFF
15,TRBV20-1,TRBJ2-5,-,many,TGCAGTGCTAGCAGCCTGGGCTTTGGGGGAGAGACCCAGTACTTC,CSASSLGFGGETQYF
13,TRBV20-1,TRBJ1-1,TRBD1,-,TGCAGTGCTAGCTACAGGGGGGGGACTGAAGCTTTCTTT,CSASYRGGTEAFF
13,TRBV12-3/TRBV12-4,TRBJ1-4,-,many,TGTGCCAGCAGTTCCATTTCTGGCGAAAAACTGTTTTTT,CASSSISGEKLFF
14,TRBV5-1,TRBJ2-4,TRBD2,many,TGCGCCAGCAGCTTGAGCGGGGCCCAAAACATTCAGTACTTC,CASSLSGAQNIQYF
19,TRBV23-1,TRBJ2-6,TRBD1,-,TGCGCCAGCAGTCAATCGGAGGTACAGGGGGCGCGAGGGGCCAACGTCCTGACTTTC,CASSQSEVQGARGANVLTF
14,TRBV19,TRBJ2-1,-,-,TGTGCCAGTAGTATATTTGTATCCTACAATGAGCAGTTCTTC,CASSIFVSYNEQFF
13,TRBV19,TRBJ2-1,-,many,TGTGCCAGTAGTATTCTCCCCGGCGGGGAGCAGTTCTTC,CASSILPGGEQFF
16,TRBV5-6,TRBJ2-4,TRBD2,-,TGTGCCAGCAGCCCGGGGCTAGCGGCTGCCAAAAACATTCAGTACTTC,CASSPGLAAAKNIQYF
15,TRBV6-2/TRBV6-3,TRBJ2-1,-,-,TGTGCCAGCAGACTACTTACTATCCTACACAATGAGCAGTTCTTC,CASRLLTILHNEQFF
15,TRBV7-2,TRBJ2-2,-,many,TGTGCCAGCAGCTTAGATCTTCTAAACACCGGGGAGCTGTTTTTT,CASSLDLLNTGELFF
13,TRBV4-3,TRBJ1-2,-,many,TGCGCCAGCAGTCCTCGAGTTTCCTATGGCTACACCTTC,CASSPRVSYGYTF
14,TRBV27,TRBJ2-7,TRBD1,few,TGTGCCAGCAGTCCAGGGGACAGCATCTACGAGCAGTACTTC,CASSPGDSIYEQYF
16,TRBV7-2,TRBJ2-7,-,many,TGTGCCAGCAGCTCCCTACTTGACACTGGTTCCTACGAGCAGTACTTC,CASSSLLDTGSYEQYF
18,TRBV9,TRBJ1-2,-,-,TGTGCCAGCAGCCCCCGCCCCGTGGGGGCAGGGGCAATGTATGGCTACACCTTC,CASSPRPVGAGAMYGYTF
16,TRBV20-1,TRBJ2-7,TRBD2,-,TGCAGTGCTAGAGGACAGCGCTGGCGGGGGTCCTACGAGCAGTACTTC,CSARGQRWRGSYEQYF
16,TRBV20-1,TRBJ2-1,TRBD2,many,TGCAGTGCTAGTCGTCTAGCGGGAGGGATTTACTATGAGCAGTTCTTC,CSASRLAGGIYYEQFF
14,TRBV25-1,TRBJ2-7,TRBD2,many,TGTGCCAGCAGTGCACTAGCGGGAGTCGACGAGCAGTACTTC,CASSALAGVDEQYF
12,TRBV7-1,TRBJ2-7,-,-,TGTGCCAGCAGCTCTGCCTCCCCGGGGCAGTACTTC,CASSSASPGQYF
15,TRBV29-1,TRBJ2-1,-,many,TGCAGCGTTGAAGGGACACAGGTAATCGGGAATGAGCAGTTCTTC,CSVEGTQVIGNEQFF
15,TRBV4-2,TRBJ1-5,-,many,TGTGCCAGCAGCCCTGGGAGAATTAGCAATCAGCCCCAGCATTTT,CASSPGRISNQPQHF
16,TRBV14,TRBJ2-6,TRBD1,-,TGTGCCAGCAGCAATAGGGACAGGGCTGGGGCCAACGTCCTGACTTTC,CASSNRDRAGANVLTF